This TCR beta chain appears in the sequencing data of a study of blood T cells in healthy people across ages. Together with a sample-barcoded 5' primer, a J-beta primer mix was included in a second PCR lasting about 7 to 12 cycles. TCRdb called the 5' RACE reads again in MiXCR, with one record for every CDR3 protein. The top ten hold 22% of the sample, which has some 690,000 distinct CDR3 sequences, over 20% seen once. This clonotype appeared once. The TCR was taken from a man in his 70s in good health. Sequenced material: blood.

DNA of the CDR3: TGTGCCAGCAGTTACTCGACTTCAGGGACCGGGGAGCTGTTTTTT. This translates into CASSYSTSGTGELFF. The chain has TRBV6-6 and TRBJ2-2; the D gene is possibly TRBD1 (5 bases). The germline V gene has CDR1 MNHNY and CDR2 SVGAGI (reference sequence). This CDR3 spans 15 amino acids. Deletions cut 0 bases from V and 5 bases from J, with 10 bases between.